A selection of T cell receptor beta chains follows, all from one sample in a study of blood T cell repertoires in COVID-19. TCRdb's copy holds only in-frame clones and misses some; the assay was immunoSEQ multiplex PCR. The sample gives about 23,000 clones, roughly 88% of which show up once; 20% to 25% is in the top ten. Sequencing was performed on peripheral blood. The receptors were sampled from an older man in a cohort sampled during active COVID-19. The CDR3 runs from the conserved cysteine through the conserved F or W. D genes are given only for firm matches. Part of the rows lack a size; the others show once, few, many or a class for expanded clones.

d_call	clone_size	v_call	j_call	cdr3_nt	cdr3_aa
-	-	TRBV7-3	TRBJ2-1	TGTGCCAGCAGCTTGCGAACAGGGAGTAAACTTGTCGGCTCCTACAATGAGCAGTTCTTC	CASSLRTGSKLVGSYNEQFF
-	-	TRBV4-2	TRBJ2-1	TGTGCCAGCAGCCAAGAAAATGGGGGGAATGAGCAGTTCTTC	CASSQENGGNEQFF
-	-	TRBV6-5	TRBJ2-7	TGTGCCAGCAGTTCACGCCCCGGACAGTCCTACGAGCAGTACTTC	CASSSRPGQSYEQYF
TRBD1	once	TRBV30	TRBJ1-2	TGTGCCTGGAGAGAACCGACAGGGTACAACTATGGCTACACCTTC	CAWREPTGYNYGYTF
-	-	TRBV5-5	TRBJ2-1	TGTGCCAGCAGATTCGAGGACAGAAGCTACAATGAGCAGTTCTTC	CASRFEDRSYNEQFF
TRBD2	-	TRBV7-8	TRBJ2-1	TGTGCCAGCAGCTTAGGGGGGGGGAATGAGCAGTTCTTC	CASSLGGGNEQFF
TRBD2	-	TRBV29-1	TRBJ2-7	TGCAGCGTTGTCACTCGCCTAGCGGGAGTCGAAGAGCAGTACTTC	CSVVTRLAGVEEQYF
TRBD1	few	TRBV18	TRBJ2-7	TGTGCCAGCTCACTCGCCGGGACAGGGGGCTCCCACGAGCAGTACTTC	CASSLAGTGGSHEQYF
-	-	TRBV4-1	TRBJ1-2	TGCGCCAGCAGCCAAGGACAGGCTCGCTCGAGCCACTATGGCTACACCTTC	CASSQGQARSSHYGYTF
TRBD2	-	TRBV9	TRBJ2-7	TGTGCCAGCAGCGTAGGGGGGACTAGCGGTCGGGTCGAGCAGTACTTC	CASSVGGTSGRVEQYF
-	once	TRBV19	TRBJ2-2	TGTGCCAGTAGTATCGTAGGGGAACAAACCGGGGAGCTGTTTTTT	CASSIVGEQTGELFF
-	-	TRBV7-2	TRBJ2-3	TGTGCCAGCAGCCCGGGACTCCACACAGATACGCAGTATTTT	CASSPGLHTDTQYF
TRBD1	-	TRBV7-9	TRBJ1-3	TGTGCCAGCAGCCGAGGACAGGGGGCCGGAAACACCATATATTTT	CASSRGQGAGNTIYF
-	-	TRBV28	TRBJ1-5	TGTGCCAGCAAGCAGGGCAATCAGCCCCAGCATTTT	CASKQGNQPQHF
TRBD1	once	TRBV29-1	TRBJ2-3	TGCAGCGGTCTCCCATTTGACAGGGCCCTCACAGATACGCAGTATTTT	CSGLPFDRALTDTQYF
TRBD2	-	TRBV30	TRBJ2-3	TGTGCCTGGAGTGTACGGGGGGGCACAGATACGCAGTATTTT	CAWSVRGGTDTQYF
-	few	TRBV28	TRBJ2-7	TGTGCCAGCAACCCTGGGGCGGCGTATTCCTACGAGCAGTACTTC	CASNPGAAYSYEQYF
-	-	TRBV12-3/TRBV12-4	TRBJ2-7	TGTGCCAGCAGTTTGCAGGTCGACGAGCAGTACTTC	CASSLQVDEQYF
-	-	TRBV18	TRBJ2-7	TGTGCCAGCTCACCAAGGTTCGGGGAGCAGTACTTC	CASSPRFGEQYF
TRBD2	-	TRBV28	TRBJ2-3	TGTGCCAGCAGTCTAGCGGGAGCCGGCACAGATACGCAGTATTTT	CASSLAGAGTDTQYF
TRBD2	once	TRBV2	TRBJ2-1	TGTGCCAGCAGTAGGCGGGAGGGTAATGAGCAGTTCTTC	CASSRREGNEQFF
-	-	TRBV11-2	TRBJ1-1	TGTGCCAGCAGCTTAGAATTAACAGGAGAAGCTTTCTTT	CASSLELTGEAFF
-	-	TRBV20-1	TRBJ2-1	TGCAGTGCTAGATCAACTAGTCAGTTCTTC	CSARSTSQFF
TRBD1	-	TRBV7-3	TRBJ2-2	TGTGCCAGCAGACTTAATCCGGGACAGGGTGTTTCTGTCGCCGGGGAGCTGTTTTTT	CASRLNPGQGVSVAGELFF
TRBD1	-	TRBV6-2/TRBV6-3	TRBJ1-2	TGTGCCAGCAGTCGTCGGACAGGCTTTCTCTATGGCTACACCTTC	CASSRRTGFLYGYTF
TRBD2	-	TRBV6-5	TRBJ2-1	TGTGCCAGCAATTTAGCGGGGGACAATGAGCAGTTCTTC	CASNLAGDNEQFF
TRBD2	-	TRBV7-9	TRBJ2-1	TGTGCCAGCCTCGCGGGGGAGGACTACAATGAGCAGTTCTTC	CASLAGEDYNEQFF
-	-	TRBV19	TRBJ2-6	TGTGCCAGTAGTAACCATCCCTGGGACACCCGCTCTGGGGCCAACGTCCTGACTTTC	CASSNHPWDTRSGANVLTF
TRBD1	-	TRBV10-2	TRBJ2-7	TGCGCCAGCAGCACCGGACAGGGCTCCTACGAGCAGTACTTC	CASSTGQGSYEQYF
TRBD2	-	TRBV10-3	TRBJ2-1	TGTGCCATCAGTGAGTCGGCTAGCGGGAGCGAGAATGAGCAGTTCTTC	CAISESASGSENEQFF
-	-	TRBV20-1	TRBJ1-6	TGCAGTGCTAGTCGGACTCCGGGATCACCCCTCCACTTT	CSASRTPGSPLHF
-	-	TRBV2	TRBJ1-2	TGTGCCAGCAGTGTACACAGGGTTAAGGATGGCTACACCTTC	CASSVHRVKDGYTF
TRBD1	-	TRBV4-3	TRBJ1-6	TGCGCCAGCAGCCAAGCCAGAGACAGGGAGAATTCACCCCTCCACTTT	CASSQARDRENSPLHF
TRBD2	-	TRBV30	TRBJ2-7	TGTGCCTGGAGTGTGGCTAGCGGGAACTACGAGCAGTACTTC	CAWSVASGNYEQYF